The 17 T cell receptor beta chains below come from one sample, sequenced in a study of blood T cell repertoires in COVID-19. Some clones are missing from TCRdb's copy, which holds only in-frame ones; the method was immunoSEQ multiplex PCR. Of some 30,000 clones listed, 80% to 85% were seen once; the top ten hold 9% to 10%. Sequences were obtained from peripheral blood. These receptors all come from an elderly man with active COVID-19.

The rearrangement links TRBV28 to TRBJ2-7, with a possible D match to TRBD1 (6 bases). This CDR3 is built from 14 residues. From germline, CDR1 is MDHEN and CDR2 SYDVKM. Between the trimmed V and J ends, which lost 6 bases and 0 bases, there was a span of 12 bases. The chain's CDR3 is CASSGQLSSYEQYF. The CDR3 coding sequence is TGTGCCAGCAGCGGACAGCTTAGCTCCTACGAGCAGTACTTC.

DNA of the CDR3: TGTGCCAGCACTAGGAGGGCTTCCTACGAGCAGTACTTC. Translated, it gives CASTRRASYEQYF. The J gene is TRBJ2-7, the V gene TRBV7-2, with a tentative D call TRBD2 (6 bases). Trimming left V 7 bases short and J 1 base short, with 11 bases between. This CDR3 contains 13 residues. Germline V gene lookup returns CDR1 SGHTA and CDR2 FQGNSA.

This clone was observed a few times. V usage is TRBV29-1 and J usage is TRBJ1-1; D is perhaps TRBD1 (6 bases). The CDR3 is 13 residues long. V was pared by 7 bases and J by 2 bases, with 14 bases between. Germline loops: CDR1 SQVTM, CDR2 ANQGSEA. The CDR3 bases are TGCAGCGCCAGGACAGAACTAAACACTGAAGCTTTCTTT. Translating it yields CSARTELNTEAFF.

In this sample, this clone turned up once. The CDR3 DNA sequence: TGTGTCACCGGAGGGGGAGGGTCCAGCAATCAGCCCCAGCATTTT. It codes for CVTGGGGSSNQPQHF. The genes are TRBV28 and TRBJ1-5; maybe TRBD1 (6 bases). Germline lookup yields CDR1 MDHEN and CDR2 SYDVKM. The length of the CDR3 is 15 residues.

J is TRBJ2-7 and V is TRBV5-6; D is possibly TRBD1 (5 bases). CDR1 and CDR2 (germline): SGHDT, YYEEEE. Deletions cut 4 bases from V and 0 bases from J, with 8 bases between. This CDR3 region has 13 residues. CDR3 loop: CASSQDTSYEQYF. CDR3 nucleotide sequence: TGTGCCAGCAGCCAGGACACCTCCTACGAGCAGTACTTC.

This clone has just one count. The J gene is TRBJ1-5, the V gene TRBV28; possibly TRBD1 for D (6 bases). The V end was cut by 1 base, the J end by 7 bases, with 11 bases between. The CDR3 runs to 14 residues. The germline CDR1 and CDR2 sequences are MDHEN and SYDVKM. The chain's CDR3 is CASSLLGAGQPQHF. The CDR3 DNA reads TGTGCCAGCAGTTTATTGGGGGCCGGGCAGCCCCAGCATTTT.

The chain recombines TRBV30 with TRBJ1-2, with a possible D match to TRBD1 (5 bases). Trimming left V 0 bases short and J 9 bases short, with 14 bases between. This CDR3 is 13 amino acids long. Germline V gene data show CDR1 as GTSNPN and CDR2 as SVGIG (reference sequence). CDR3 nucleotides: TGTGCCTGGAGTGTTTTAGCAGGGATCAGCTACACCTTC. This translates into CAWSVLAGISYTF.

The rearrangement links TRBV12-3 or TRBV12-4 to TRBJ1-2, with 8 bases aligning to TRBD1. V lost 6 bases, J lost 8 bases, and 8 bases stayed unmatched. This CDR3 has 13 residues. The CDR3 nucleotides read TGTGCCAGCAGCCAGGACAGGGAGGGAGGCTACACCTTC. Amino acids: CASSQDREGGYTF.

The gene calls are TRBV9 and TRBJ1-4; no clear D gene. Trimming took off 0 bases at V and 6 bases at J, with 12 bases between the two ends. The CDR3 is 15 amino acids. The germline V gene has CDR1 SGDLS and CDR2 YYNGEE. CDR3 sequence: CASSVEGREDEKLFF. CDR3 DNA sequence: TGTGCCAGCAGCGTAGAAGGTAGGGAGGATGAAAAACTGTTTTTT.

This sequence joins TRBV5-1 and TRBJ2-1, with 13 bases identical to TRBD2. Per the germline V gene, CDR1 is SGHRS and CDR2 is YFSETQ. The V gene end was trimmed by 4 bases and the J gene end by 8 bases; junction bases not matched to a gene: 6. The CDR3 runs to 15 residues. The CDR3 region is CASSEGTSGVYEQFF. For the CDR3, the DNA is TGCGCCAGCAGCGAAGGGACTAGCGGGGTATATGAGCAGTTCTTC.

By its share, this clone is medium-sized. The genes are TRBV9 and TRBJ2-7; no reliable D call. V was pared by 8 bases and J by 3 bases, with 9 bases between. Germline loops: CDR1 SGDLS, CDR2 YYNGEE. CDR3 length: 11 amino acids. The DNA for the CDR3 is TGTGCCAGTTCCTCCGGCTACGAGCAGTACTTC. Residues: CASSSGYEQYF.

This chain uses TRBV28 with TRBJ1-5; weak D call: TRBD1 (5 bases). The germline V and J ends were trimmed by 3 bases and 11 bases, with 8 bases remaining between them. CDR1 and CDR2 (germline): MDHEN, SYDVKM. The CDR3 covers 11 residues. The CDR3 protein is CASSFQGAQHF. The CDR3 region has the DNA TGTGCCAGCAGTTTCCAAGGGGCCCAGCATTTT.

This sequence joins TRBV29-1 and TRBJ1-2; TRBD1 aligns across 9 bases. This CDR3 region has 13 residues. Germline V gives CDR1 SQVTM, CDR2 ANQGSEA. J gave up 7 bases and V 4 bases, and 7 bases lay outside the gene matches. The CDR3 sequence is CSVVMTGGSGYTF. The CDR3 DNA sequence: TGCAGCGTTGTAATGACAGGGGGATCTGGCTACACCTTC. Variable domain in full (rest from reference TRBV29-1 and TRBJ1-2): SAVISQKPSRDICQRGTSLTIQCQVDSQVTMMFWYRQQPGQSLTLIATANQGSEATYESGFVIDKFPISRPNLTFSTLTVSNMSPEDSSIYLCSVVMTGGSGYTFGSGTRLTVV.

The chain has TRBV3-1 (or the pseudogene TRBV3-2) and TRBJ2-2, with D tentatively TRBD1 (5 bases). The CDR3 is 15 residues long. Germline assignment: CDR1 LGHDT and CDR2 YNNKEL (reference sequence). The ends were cut back, 2 bases at V and 4 bases at J, with 11 bases in the middle. Here the CDR3 reads CASSQRSGITGELFF. For the CDR3, the DNA is TGTGCCAGCAGCCAAAGATCAGGGATCACCGGGGAGCTGTTTTTT.

The chain employs TRBV27 and TRBJ2-4, with D possibly being TRBD1 (6 bases). CDR1 and CDR2 from the germline V gene are MNHEY and SMNVEV (reference sequence). CDR3 length equals 13 residues. Trimming left V 5 bases short and J 6 bases short, with 11 bases between. In nucleotides, the CDR3 is TGTGCCAGCAGTCCCCCGGACAGAAACATTCAGTACTTC. Its protein product is CASSPPDRNIQYF.

The rearrangement joins TRBV4-2 to TRBJ1-2; 9 nucleotides align to TRBD1. This CDR3 is built from 16 residues. J lost 4 bases, V lost 3 bases, and 9 bases had no gene match. The V gene's germline CDR1 is LGHNA and CDR2 YNFKEQ. The CDR3 loop is CASSQTPGQGAYGYTF. CDR3 coding DNA: TGTGCCAGCAGCCAGACCCCGGGACAGGGAGCCTATGGCTACACCTTC.

The chain is built from TRBV7-9 and TRBJ1-1; D remains ambiguous. The CDR3 covers 12 residues. The ends were cut back, 6 bases at V and 8 bases at J, with 13 bases in the middle. CDR1 is SEHNR and CDR2 is FQNEAQ in the germline V gene (reference sequence). The DNA of the CDR3 is TGTGCCAGCAGTACGGCGGGAATGGAAGCTTTCTTT. This translates into CASSTAGMEAFF.